Each of the 13 T cell receptor beta chains below was sequenced from the same sample in a study of shared clonotypes between healthy human individuals. Data came from immunoSEQ multiplex PCR; TCRdb stores just in-frame clones and leaves some out. The sample carries about 2.2 million clones, around 93% recorded once. Naive CD8 cells were CD45RO-negative, positively selected for CCR7, excluding terminally differentiated effector memory CD45RA+ cells. Source material: naive CD8+ T cells from PBMCs. These receptors originate from a young man in good health. Some clones in this sample may be carry-over from other donors' samples.

The DNA of the CDR3 is TGCGCCAGCAGCCAAGGTCGGCGAGATACGCAGTATTTT. It is translated as CASSQGRRDTQYF. This rearrangement joins TRBV4-3 to TRBJ2-3, with no clear D. The CDR3 runs to 13 residues. Germline lookup yields CDR1 LGHNA and CDR2 YSLEER. V dropped 1 base and J dropped 5 bases, with 7 bases sitting between them.

This clone was detected a few times. A far larger clone is just one base off, so this is likely a read error. Within the sample, other DNA sequences also encode this same CDR3. J is TRBJ1-1 and V is TRBV13, with D uncertain. The CDR3 length is 13 residues. Germline V CDR1 and CDR2: PRHDT, FYEKMQ (reference sequence). Trimming left V 0 bases short and J 1 base short, with 3 bases between. CDR3 in amino acids: CASSLGGNTEAFF. In DNA, the CDR3 is TGTGCCAGCAGCTTAGGAGGGAACACTGAAGCTTTCTTT.

V gene TRBV6-5 combines with J gene TRBJ1-1; D is ambiguous. CDR1 and CDR2 from the germline V gene are MNHEY and SVGAGI. V was cut by 0 bases and J by 7 bases, with 12 bases left in between. The CDR3 has 14 amino acids. The CDR3 spells CASSYSETDVEAFF. CDR3 sequence (DNA): TGTGCCAGCAGTTACTCCGAAACCGACGTTGAAGCTTTCTTT.

The genes are TRBV9 and TRBJ2-7; D perhaps matches TRBD2 (7 bases). Germline CDR1 and CDR2: SGDLS and YYNGEE. The V end was cut by 4 bases, the J end by 4 bases, with 18 bases between. CDR3 length: 15 residues. CDR3 region: CASSPPLRGGYEQYF. DNA of the CDR3: TGTGCCAGCAGCCCCCCACTTAGGGGGGGATACGAGCAGTACTTC.

The chain uses TRBV29-1 and TRBJ2-7, with a possible D match to TRBD2 (7 bases). CDR1 and CDR2 (germline): SQVTM, ANQGSEA. Trimming shortened V by 3 bases and J by 6 bases, and 12 bases separated the two germline ends. The CDR3 covers 12 residues. CDR3 sequence reads: CSVDAGAGEQYF. The CDR3 bases are TGCAGCGTTGACGCGGGGGCGGGCGAGCAGTACTTC.

In its sample, this clone was seen a few times. The chain couples TRBV2 to TRBJ2-2; tentative D call: TRBD2 (6 bases). V lost 2 bases and J lost 9, with 13 bases in between. This CDR3 spans 14 amino acids. Germline values: CDR1 SNHLY, CDR2 FYNNEI. In DNA, the CDR3 is TGTGCCAGCAGTGAACCGAACCTAGCGTGGGAGCTGTTTTTT. Translation gives CASSEPNLAWELFF.

The chain has TRBV7-9 and TRBJ2-3, with D possibly TRBD1 on 5 matching bases. Germline CDR1 is SEHNR and CDR2 is FQNEAQ (reference sequence). Trimming pared 5 bases from V and 3 bases from J, leaving 21 bases between. The CDR3 contains 17 residues. The CDR3 is CASSPPRAQLRTDTQYF. DNA for the CDR3: TGTGCCAGCAGCCCGCCCAGGGCCCAACTGCGGACAGATACGCAGTATTTT. The variable domain in full, with the rest retrieved from reference TRBV7-9 and TRBJ2-3, is DTGVSQNPRHKITKRGQNVTFRCDPISEHNRLYWYRQTLGQGPEFLTYFQNEAQLEKSRLLSDRFSAERPKGSFSTLEIQRTEQGDSAMYLCASSPPRAQLRTDTQYFGPGTRLTVL.

V usage is TRBV4-1 and J usage is TRBJ2-4, with TRBD2 matching 8 bases. V was clipped by 0 bases and J by 6 bases; unmatched bases: 4. The germline V gene has CDR1 MGHRA and CDR2 YSYEKL. This CDR3 comprises 15 residues. DNA for the CDR3: TGCGCCAGCAGCCAAGATGTCGGGAGGGGAAACATTCAGTACTTC. Its protein is CASSQDVGRGNIQYF.

The chain is built from TRBV27 and TRBJ2-2; D gene ambiguous. The CDR3 is made up of 14 amino acids. The germline CDR1 and CDR2 sequences are MNHEY and SMNVEV (reference sequence). The V gene lost 1 base and the J gene lost 0 bases, with 3 bases spanning the gap. In DNA, the CDR3 is TGTGCCAGCAGTTTATATACGAACACCGGGGAGCTGTTTTTT. Residues: CASSLYTNTGELFF.

The rearrangement joins TRBV7-9 to TRBJ2-3, with a possible D match to TRBD2 (5 bases). Between the trimmed V and J ends, which lost 5 bases and 4 bases, there was a span of 10 bases. Germline assignment: CDR1 SEHNR and CDR2 FQNEAQ (reference sequence). This CDR3 region has 13 residues. The CDR3 DNA reads TGTGCCAGCAGCCCCGCGGGTTCAGATACGCAGTATTTT. Translating it yields CASSPAGSDTQYF. Supplemented by reference TRBV7-9 and TRBJ2-3, the full variable domain reads DTGVSQNPRHKITKRGQNVTFRCDPISEHNRLYWYRQTLGQGPEFLTYFQNEAQLEKSRLLSDRFSAERPKGSFSTLEIQRTEQGDSAMYLCASSPAGSDTQYFGPGTRLTVL.

In this sample, this clone turned up once. The chain is built from TRBV15 and TRBJ2-2; D might be TRBD1 or TRBD2, each matching 6 bases. CDR1 and CDR2 from the germline V gene are LNHNV and YYDKDF (reference sequence). The CDR3 runs 17 residues. The V end was cut by 2 bases, the J end by 0 bases, with 13 bases between. The CDR3 spells CATSRRRGDSNTGELFF. CDR3 sequence (DNA): TGTGCCACCAGCAGAAGGAGGGGGGACTCGAACACCGGGGAGCTGTTTTTT.

As regards this clone: This same CDR3 is encoded by further DNA sequences in the sample. The V gene is TRBV9, the J gene TRBJ2-7; TRBD2 agrees at 9 bases. Germline V lookup: CDR1 SGDLS, CDR2 YYNGEE. J gave up 4 bases and V 0 bases, and 5 bases lay outside the gene matches. This CDR3 has 15 residues. CDR3 bases: TGTGCCAGCAGCGTAGTGGCTAGCGGGAATTACGAGCAGTACTTC. Translating gives CASSVVASGNYEQYF. The variable domain in full, with the rest retrieved from reference TRBV9 and TRBJ2-7, is DSGVTQTPKHLITATGQRVTLRCSPRSGDLSVYWYQQSLDQGLQFLIQYYNGEERAKGNILERFSAQQFPDLHSELNLSSLELGDSALYFCASSVVASGNYEQYFGPGTRLTVT.

The count of this clone is one. The chain recombines TRBV9 with TRBJ2-3, with no clear D. The germline V gene encodes CDR1 SGDLS and CDR2 YYNGEE. The CDR3 runs to 14 residues. V was pared by 4 bases and J by 2 bases, with 11 bases between. The CDR3 is CASSPSRLTDTQYF. For the CDR3, the DNA is TGTGCCAGCAGCCCCAGCCGGCTCACAGATACGCAGTATTTT.